The clone carrying this T cell receptor (beta chain) was recorded a few times. As yet, its antigen is unknown. These data are taken from a study of T cell repertoires in cytomegalovirus infection. Study-level points and caveats: Public TCR beta family frequency separated CMV-and-HLA carriers, including in an independent cohort.

The CDR3 has 14 amino acids. The ends lost 3 bases at V and 5 bases at J; junction bases unmatched: 5. Germline loops: CDR1 MNHEY, CDR2 SMNVEV (reference sequence). TCRdb re-called the reads with MiXCR, one entry per CDR3 protein. The profile shows roughly 180,000 distinct CDR3 sequences, less than 25% of them singletons. This rearrangement joins TRBV27 to TRBJ2-5; 8 bases are shared with TRBD1. The sample here was CD8+ T cells from cultured PBMCs, taken from culture after CMV antigen stimulation. This TCR was recovered from a human donor in good health (CMV status not recorded). Some clones in this sample may be carry-over from other donors' samples. The CDR3 DNA is TGTGCCAGCAGTTTGGACAGGGCAGGGGAGACCCAGTACTTC. This encodes CASSLDRAGETQYF.